Following are 4 T cell receptor beta chains from one sample sequenced in a study of patients and donors after allogeneic stem cell transplantation. TCRdb reprocessed the RT-PCR reads via MiXCR and lists one record per CDR3 protein. The sample has hundreds of thousands of distinct CDR3 sequences, 16% seen once; the top ten hold less than 8%. Sequencing input: blood, either unsorted or a sorted T cell fraction (not recorded which). Receptors were obtained from a human donor who was either an allogeneic HSCT recipient or a stem cell or donor lymphocyte infusion donor (not recorded which). It is not recorded whose cells these are; they may come from a transplant donor.

The chain joins TRBV12-3 or TRBV12-4 to TRBJ2-5, with D perhaps matching TRBD2 (7 bases). There are 16 residues in the CDR3. V was shortened by 0 bases and J by 5 bases, with 16 bases between the two germline ends. The CDR3 reads CASSLALGGGRETQYF. The CDR3 coding sequence is TGTGCCAGCAGTTTAGCTCTAGGGGGGGGTCGGGAGACCCAGTACTTC.

This chain connects TRBV20-1 to TRBJ1-5, with 9 bases matching TRBD1. Trimming removed 7 bases from V and 2 bases from J; junction bases left unmatched: 9. The CDR3 contains 15 residues. Per germline, CDR1 DFQATT and CDR2 SNEGSKA (reference sequence). The DNA for the CDR3 is TGCAGTGTGACAGGGGGTAGGGGGGGCAATCAGCCCCAGCATTTT. Amino acid sequence: CSVTGGRGGNQPQHF.

The chain links TRBV9 to TRBJ1-2, with D perhaps matching TRBD1 (5 bases). Germline lookup yields CDR1 SGDLS and CDR2 YYNGEE. The CDR3 loop spans 13 amino acids. V lost 0 bases and J 7 bases, leaving 10 bases between the germline ends. The CDR3 sequence: CASSVGKGSGYTF. The CDR3 coding sequence is TGTGCCAGCAGCGTAGGAAAGGGGAGTGGCTACACCTTC.

This clonotype has a single count. The CDR3 spells CAWRRQNTEAFF. In nucleotides, the CDR3 is TGTGCCTGGAGACGACAGAACACTGAAGCTTTCTTT. The gene calls are TRBV30 and TRBJ1-1; D not resolved. There are 12 residues in the CDR3. Germline V gene lookup returns CDR1 GTSNPN and CDR2 SVGIG (reference sequence). Trimming stripped 3 bases from V and 1 base from J, with 6 bases between.